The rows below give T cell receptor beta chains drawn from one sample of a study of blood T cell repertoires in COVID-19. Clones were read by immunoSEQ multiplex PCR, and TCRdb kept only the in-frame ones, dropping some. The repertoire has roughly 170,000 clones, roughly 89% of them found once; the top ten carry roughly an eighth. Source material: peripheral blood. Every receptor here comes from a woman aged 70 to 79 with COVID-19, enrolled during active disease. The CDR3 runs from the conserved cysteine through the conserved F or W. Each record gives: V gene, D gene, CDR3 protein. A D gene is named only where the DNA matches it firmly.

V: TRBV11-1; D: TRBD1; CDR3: CASSLSRGREQYF
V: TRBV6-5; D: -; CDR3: CASSYGPSSYEQYF
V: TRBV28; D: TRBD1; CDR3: CASIMDRASGNTIYF
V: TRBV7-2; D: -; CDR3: CASSSSSSGQPQHF
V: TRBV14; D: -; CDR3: CASSQDGRGAVNTEAFF
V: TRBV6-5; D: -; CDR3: CASKLTLNTEAFF
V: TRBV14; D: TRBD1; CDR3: CASSPTVQGVKTDTQYF
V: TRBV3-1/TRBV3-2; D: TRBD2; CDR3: CASSIERGLNTGELFF
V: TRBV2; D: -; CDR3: CASSEALPMMILPNYGYTF
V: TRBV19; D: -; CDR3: CASIRGGLQETQYF
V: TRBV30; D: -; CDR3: CAWSVRGTGNTIYF
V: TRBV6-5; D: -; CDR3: CASSPNRLNTEAFF
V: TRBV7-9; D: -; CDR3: CASSGGGGLFYGYTF
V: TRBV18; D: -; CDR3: CASSPSPGQRSNQPQHF
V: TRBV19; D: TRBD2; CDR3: CASSGGRFSDTQYF
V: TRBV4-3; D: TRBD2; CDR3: CASSQRRTGTSGYNEQFF
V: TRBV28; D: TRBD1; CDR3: CASSFPGTGANEQFF
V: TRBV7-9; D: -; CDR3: CASSFLINPYEQYF
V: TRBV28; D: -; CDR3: CASTSGRTLYNEQFF
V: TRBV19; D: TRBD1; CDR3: CASSIGTQGNYGYTF
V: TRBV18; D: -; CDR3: CASSPQGVHEKLFF
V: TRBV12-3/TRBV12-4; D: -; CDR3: CASSGQLQAFF
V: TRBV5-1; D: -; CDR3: CASSSEPRGVGQPQHF
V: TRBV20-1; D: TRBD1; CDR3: CSALDRAQFF
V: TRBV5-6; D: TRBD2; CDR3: CASSTPLRTSGNTGELFF
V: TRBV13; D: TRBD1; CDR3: CASSILPTGVGNTIYF
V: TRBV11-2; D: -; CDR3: CASTPRLTQETQYF
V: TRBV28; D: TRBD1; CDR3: CASNLKGTANVYNSPLHF
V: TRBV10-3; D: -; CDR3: CAISETENQPQHF
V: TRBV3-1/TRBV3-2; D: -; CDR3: CASRTGALITDTQYF
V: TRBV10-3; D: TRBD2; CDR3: CAISEYEGRANEQYF
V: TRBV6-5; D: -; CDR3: CASSLPDTENTEAFF
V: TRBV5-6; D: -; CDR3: CASSLASSPLHF
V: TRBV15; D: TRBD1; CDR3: CATGRDRALNTEAFF
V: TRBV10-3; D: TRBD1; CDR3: CAISDAGQGVYEQYF
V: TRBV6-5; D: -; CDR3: CASSIADTQYF
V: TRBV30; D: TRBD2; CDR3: CAWNPGLAGVVDTQYF
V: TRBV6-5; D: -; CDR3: CAARDQKGQPQHF
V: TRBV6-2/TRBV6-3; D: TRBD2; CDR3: CASSYSLAGVLPDNEQFF
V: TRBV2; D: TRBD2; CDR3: CASRFSGSAGYEQYF
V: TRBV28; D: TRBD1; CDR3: CASRDNRGPNEKLFF
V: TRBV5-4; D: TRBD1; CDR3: CASSWAGGTGELFF
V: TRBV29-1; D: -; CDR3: CSVEDRSRGLYGYTF
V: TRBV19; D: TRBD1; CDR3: CASSNRGSGTEAFF
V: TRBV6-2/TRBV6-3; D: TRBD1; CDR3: CASSYSQGETEAFF
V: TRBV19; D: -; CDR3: CASSQTGGNQPQHF
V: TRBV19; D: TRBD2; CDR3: CASSIGAGDTDTQYF
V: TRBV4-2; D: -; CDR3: CASSHGQNSNQPQHF
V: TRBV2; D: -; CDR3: CASNYGVGEQYF
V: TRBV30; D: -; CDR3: CAWTVSGGLGNTIYF
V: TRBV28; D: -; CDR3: CASGRRLEPNEQFF